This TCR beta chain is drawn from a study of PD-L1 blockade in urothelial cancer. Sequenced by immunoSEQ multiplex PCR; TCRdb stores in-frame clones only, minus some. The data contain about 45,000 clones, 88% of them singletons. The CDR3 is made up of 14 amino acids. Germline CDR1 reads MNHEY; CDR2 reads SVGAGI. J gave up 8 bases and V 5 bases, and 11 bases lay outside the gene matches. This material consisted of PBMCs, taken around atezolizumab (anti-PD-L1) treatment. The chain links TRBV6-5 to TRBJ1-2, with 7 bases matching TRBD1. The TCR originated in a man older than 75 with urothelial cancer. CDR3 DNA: TGTGCCAGCAGTCCCGGCGAGGGGGCTAGAGGCTACACCTTC. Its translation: CASSPGEGARGYTF.